This T cell receptor (beta chain) derives from a study of beta chain features in type 1 diabetes. Study-wide findings and caveats: In all four CD4+ subsets, TCRB CDR3 length was significantly, moderately reduced in type 1 diabetes. Patients' naive, central memory and Treg TCRB repertoires seemed closer to one another than those of healthy donors. Cells with high TCR expression could be over-represented by cDNA sequencing. PCR could preferentially amplify shorter templates, alike in patients and controls.

V shed 4 bases and J shed 7 bases, with 11 bases lying between them. The CDR3 runs to 13 residues. CDR1 is LNHDA, CDR2 SQIVND, per germline (reference sequence). Notes on this clone: Its antigen is still unknown.

The whole isolated RNA underwent reverse transcription, so sequencing captured expressed TCRB transcripts. Produced via immunoSEQ multiplex PCR; TCRdb's table is partial and in-frame only. Counted here are 680,000 or so clones, less than 20% occurring once; the ten biggest clones make up around 0.1%. The J gene is TRBJ1-5, the V gene TRBV19; D is unresolved. This clonotype was obtained from a man aged 18-30 years in good health. The sample taken for sequencing was naive CD4+ T cells from blood. The CDR3 region has the DNA TGTGCCAGTAGTAACCAGAGGAAGCAGCCCCAGCATTTT. Translation gives CASSNQRKQPQHF. The complete variable domain, with remaining parts taken from reference TRBV19 and TRBJ1-5, reads DGGITQSPKYLFRKEGQNVTLSCEQNLNHDAMYWYRQDPGQGLRLIYYSQIVNDFQKGDIAEGYSVSREKKESFPLTVTSAQKNPTAFYLCASSNQRKQPQHFGDGTRLSIL.